This T cell receptor (beta chain) emerged from a study of cytomegalovirus exposure and HLA in healthy donors. Broader study findings: Excluded were some V segments that proved indistinguishable, including TRBV6-2 and TRBV6-3. Earlier analysis looked at TCR beta V segments, and most were productive about 90% or about 30% of the time.

The PCR used 60 Vbeta and 13 Jbeta primers. Clones were read by immunoSEQ multiplex PCR, and TCRdb kept only the in-frame ones, dropping some. The top ten clones hold under 5% of a sample with 55,000 to 65,000 clones, roughly 80% of them seen once. Healthy donors of bone marrow made up the group. While unrecorded immune exposures were likely, the donors were nominally healthy when sampled. The CDR3 is made up of 17 amino acids. V lost 5 bases, J lost 1 base, and 5 bases stayed unmatched. Germline values: CDR1 SEHNR, CDR2 FQNEAQ (reference sequence). As for this clone: The antigen remains undetermined.

The source is a woman aged 40 to 49 in good health and CMV-seronegative. The sample taken for sequencing was PBMCs. V gene TRBV7-9 combines with J gene TRBJ2-1; 13 nucleotides align to TRBD2. CDR3 DNA: TGTGCCAGCAGCCCCCGGGGACTAGCGGGGTCCTACAATGAGCAGTTCTTC. Protein product: CASSPRGLAGSYNEQFF.